What follows are 31 T cell receptor beta chains derived from one specimen sequenced in a study of blood T cell repertoires in COVID-19. The protocol was immunoSEQ multiplex PCR, while the TCRdb copy is restricted to in-frame clones and leaves out a portion. The sample lists 250,000 to 350,000 clones; roughly 86% were seen once. The sample consisted of peripheral blood. Receptors were obtained from a woman aged 25-40 years with COVID-19, enrolled during active disease.

The genes are TRBV28 and TRBJ2-7; 9 positions match TRBD1. V lost 4 bases, J lost 2 bases, and 3 bases stayed unmatched. The CDR3 totals 14 residues. Looked up from germline, CDR1 is MDHEN and CDR2 is SYDVKM. The CDR3 spells CASSSTGGPYEQYF. CDR3 nucleotide sequence: TGTGCCAGCAGTTCGACAGGGGGTCCCTACGAGCAGTACTTC.

The rearrangement uses TRBV5-1 and TRBJ2-7; 8 bases are shared with TRBD1. CDR1 and CDR2 (germline): SGHRS, YFSETQ. V lost 4 bases to trimming and J lost 6 bases; unmatched junction nucleotides: 15. The CDR3 is made up of 16 amino acids. The DNA of the CDR3 is TGCGCCAGCAGCCCTCTCCCCCAGGGGGCGTCCCCCGAGCAGTACTTC. Translation: CASSPLPQGASPEQYF.

The chain couples TRBV28 to TRBJ2-5; D remains ambiguous. Germline V gene lookup returns CDR1 MDHEN and CDR2 SYDVKM. The CDR3 is 15 amino acids. V gave up 1 base and J gave up 3 bases, with 12 bases separating them. The CDR3 DNA sequence: TGTGCCAGCAGTTTATTGCTGATCTCGGAAGAGACCCAGTACTTC. Encoded protein: CASSLLLISEETQYF.

This clone came up once. This chain links TRBV6-2 or TRBV6-3 with TRBJ1-1, with D perhaps TRBD1 (6 bases). This CDR3 region has 17 residues. Germline V lookup: CDR1 MNHEY, CDR2 SVGEGT. The ends were cut back, 2 bases at V and 4 bases at J, with 20 bases in the middle. CDR3 sequence reads: CASSYRRGAQAGTEAFF. The CDR3 coding sequence is TGTGCCAGCAGTTACCGTCGGGGGGCCCAAGCAGGCACTGAAGCTTTCTTT.

This clone was seen once. The chain carries TRBV7-2 and TRBJ2-1; 11 bases agree with TRBD2. The J segment lost 2 bases and the V segment lost 8 bases, leaving 11 bases of the junction unmatched. The CDR3 extends over 17 amino acids. Germline V gene sequence: CDR1 SGHTA, CDR2 FQGNSA. The CDR3 region has the DNA TGTGCCAGCCGTGGGGTTAGCGGGGGGGGACCCTACAATGAGCAGTTCTTC. It specifies CASRGVSGGGPYNEQFF.

The V and J genes are TRBV12-3 or TRBV12-4 and TRBJ1-5, with D hard to call. V dropped 5 bases and J dropped 0 bases, with 2 bases sitting between them. This CDR3 has 12 amino acids. Here the CDR3 reads CASSRSNQPQHF. CDR3 nucleotide sequence: TGTGCCAGCAGTCGTAGCAATCAGCCCCAGCATTTT.

CDR3 sequence reads: CASSLSWAPDLYNEQFF. The CDR3 DNA sequence: TGTGCCAGCAGCTTGAGTTGGGCCCCGGATCTCTACAATGAGCAGTTCTTC. The chain combines TRBV5-4 with TRBJ2-1; no clear D gene. Germline assignment: CDR1 SGHNT and CDR2 YYREEE (reference sequence). The CDR3 runs 17 residues. Trimming left V 1 base short and J 3 bases short, with 17 bases between.

This chain joins TRBV7-9 and TRBJ2-2; no definite D call. The germline V and J ends were trimmed by 1 base and 4 bases, with 10 bases remaining between them. The germline CDR1 and CDR2 sequences are SEHNR and FQNEAQ (reference sequence). This CDR3 spans 15 amino acids. The CDR3 sequence: CASSLGAGLTGELFF. In DNA form, the CDR3 reads TGTGCCAGCAGCTTAGGAGCTGGGCTCACCGGGGAGCTGTTTTTT.

The chain carries TRBV21-1 and TRBJ1-1; the D call of TRBD1 is as the table states it, not checked on the DNA. TRBV21-1 is a pseudogene. CDR3 size: 14 residues. DNA of the CDR3: TGTGCCAGCAGCAAAGCCGAGGGGGACACTGAAGCTTTCTTT. Translated: CASSKAEGDTEAFF.

This chain uses TRBV12-3 or TRBV12-4 with TRBJ2-3; D is undetermined. The CDR3 runs to 12 residues. Deletions cut 6 bases from V and 4 bases from J, with 8 bases between. The CDR3 is CASSRGADTQYF. The CDR3 DNA is TGTGCCAGCAGCAGAGGAGCAGATACGCAGTATTTT.

This chain uses TRBV21-1 with TRBJ1-5; TRBD1, the D gene given by the table, was not confirmed from the DNA. TRBV21-1 is flagged as a pseudogene. The CDR3 length is 15 residues. The CDR3 reads CASSSRDRGPQPQHF. The CDR3 DNA reads as TGTGCCAGCAGCAGCCGGGACAGGGGGCCTCAGCCCCAGCATTTT.

This chain links TRBV4-3 with TRBJ2-3; tentatively, D is TRBD2 (6 bases). The CDR3 length is 15 residues. V was trimmed by 0 bases and J by 3 bases, leaving 10 bases between them. CDR1 LGHNA and CDR2 YSLEER come from the germline V gene. This CDR3 is CASSQEAGLTDTQYF. CDR3 sequence (DNA): TGCGCCAGCAGCCAAGAGGCGGGACTTACAGATACGCAGTATTTT.

The chain is built from TRBV2 and TRBJ2-1; perhaps TRBD2 as D (6 bases). The germline V gene encodes CDR1 SNHLY and CDR2 FYNNEI. The CDR3 totals 14 residues. Trimming took 5 bases from V and 10 from J, leaving 18 bases between them. The CDR3 DNA is TGTGCCAGCAGTCCTTCCTCCACTAGCTTGGAGCAGTTCTTC. This sequence encodes CASSPSSTSLEQFF.

The genes are TRBV25-1 and TRBJ2-5; D perhaps matches TRBD1 (6 bases). CDR1 and CDR2 from the germline V gene are MGHDK and SYGVNS. This CDR3 spans 14 amino acids. Trimming cost V 3 bases and J 4 bases, with 12 bases left between them. The CDR3 is CASSDTRGGETQYF. CDR3 nucleotides: TGTGCCAGCAGTGACACACGAGGGGGAGAGACCCAGTACTTC. The full variable domain, rest sourced from reference TRBV25-1 and TRBJ2-5, is EADIYQTPRYLVIGTGKKITLECSQTMGHDKMYWYQQDPGMELHLIHYSYGVNSTEKGDLSSESTVSRIRTEHFPLTLESARPSHTSQYLCASSDTRGGETQYFGPGTRLLVL.

V and J are TRBV15 and TRBJ2-5; D perhaps matches TRBD1 (6 bases). The CDR3 totals 15 residues. The V end lost 0 bases, the J end lost 5 bases, and 13 bases lay between the germline ends. CDR1 is LNHNV, CDR2 YYDKDF, per germline (reference sequence). The DNA of the CDR3 is TGTGCCACCAGCAGAGATACTGGGGGCAGTGAGACCCAGTACTTC. This codes for CATSRDTGGSETQYF.

V and J are TRBV4-3 and TRBJ2-5; 9 bases agree with TRBD2. The CDR3 covers 15 residues. The V gene end was trimmed by 3 bases and the J gene end by 0 bases; junction bases not matched to a gene: 2. The germline V gene has CDR1 LGHNA and CDR2 YSLEER. The CDR3 here is CASSQLAGDQETQYF. The CDR3 DNA is TGCGCCAGCAGCCAGTTAGCGGGAGACCAAGAGACCCAGTACTTC.

The rearrangement joins TRBV7-9 to TRBJ1-5; no reliable D call. V was cut by 4 bases and J by 0 bases, with 10 bases left in between. In germline, CDR1 is SEHNR, CDR2 FQNEAQ (reference sequence). CDR3 length: 15 residues. Here the CDR3 reads CASSSGVNSNQPQHF. The CDR3 DNA follows: TGTGCCAGCAGCTCCGGGGTAAATAGCAATCAGCCCCAGCATTTT.

This sequence joins TRBV29-1 and TRBJ1-1, with TRBD1 matching over 7 bases. The CDR3 runs to 13 residues. CDR1 and CDR2 from the germline V gene are SQVTM and ANQGSEA. Trimming took 5 bases from V and 1 from J; bases not matched to a gene: 4. The CDR3 DNA is TGCAGCGTTTCTGAGGGGGCGAACACTGAAGCTTTCTTT. Its translation: CSVSEGANTEAFF. Full variable domain (remainder filled in from reference TRBV29-1 and TRBJ1-1): SAVISQKPSRDICQRGTSLTIQCQVDSQVTMMFWYRQQPGQSLTLIATANQGSEATYESGFVIDKFPISRPNLTFSTLTVSNMSPEDSSIYLCSVSEGANTEAFFGQGTRLTVV.

This chain links TRBV6-5 with TRBJ1-5; TRBD1 aligns across 7 bases. The CDR3 runs 14 residues. V shed 4 bases, J shed 9 bases, and the junction held 9 bases outside the gene matches. Per germline, CDR1 MNHEY and CDR2 SVGAGI. The CDR3 nucleotides read TGTGCCAGCAGTTCAGAGACAGGGCGCGGGCCCCAGCATTTT. It translates to CASSSETGRGPQHF.

In this sample, this clone turned up a few times. The chain carries TRBV9 and TRBJ1-2; a weak D match, TRBD1 (6 bases). Germline values: CDR1 SGDLS, CDR2 YYNGEE. The V end was cut by 3 bases, the J end by 2 bases, with 11 bases between. CDR3 length: 14 amino acids. CDR3 amino acids: CASSADGQNYGYTF. CDR3 in DNA: TGTGCCAGCAGCGCGGACGGACAGAACTATGGCTACACCTTC. The whole variable domain, remainder taken from reference TRBV9 and TRBJ1-2, is DSGVTQTPKHLITATGQRVTLRCSPRSGDLSVYWYQQSLDQGLQFLIQYYNGEERAKGNILERFSAQQFPDLHSELNLSSLELGDSALYFCASSADGQNYGYTFGSGTRLTVV.

The genes are TRBV29-1 and TRBJ2-1; 9 bases are a match to TRBD1. V shed 6 bases and J 8 bases; nucleotides not matched to a gene: 11. The germline CDR1 and CDR2 sequences are SQVTM and ANQGSEA. The CDR3 spans 14 residues. The CDR3 sequence is CSVRRDRVGHEQFF. DNA for the CDR3: TGCAGCGTCCGCCGGGACAGGGTGGGTCATGAGCAGTTCTTC.

The chain joins TRBV19 to TRBJ2-2; 8 bases are shared with TRBD2. The CDR3 is made up of 15 amino acids. The V gene end was trimmed by 6 bases and the J gene end by 2 bases; junction bases not matched to a gene: 5. CDR1 is LNHDA, CDR2 SQIVND, per germline (reference sequence). CDR3 amino acids: CASSPSGFNTGELFF. The CDR3 nucleotides are TGTGCCAGTAGCCCTAGCGGGTTTAACACCGGGGAGCTGTTTTTT.

This clone has just a few counts. The V gene is TRBV9, the J gene TRBJ1-3; TRBD1 matches at 7 bases. The junction had 3 bases not matched to a gene; V was cut back by 4 bases and J by 2 bases. Germline V gene lookup returns CDR1 SGDLS and CDR2 YYNGEE. The CDR3 runs to 14 residues. CDR3 bases: TGTGCCAGCAGCCCAGGGGGAACTGGAAACACCATATATTTT. This codes for CASSPGGTGNTIYF. Combining the CDR3 with reference TRBV9 and TRBJ1-3 gives the whole variable domain DSGVTQTPKHLITATGQRVTLRCSPRSGDLSVYWYQQSLDQGLQFLIQYYNGEERAKGNILERFSAQQFPDLHSELNLSSLELGDSALYFCASSPGGTGNTIYFGEGSWLTVV.

This clone has only a few counts. The chain couples TRBV2 to TRBJ2-1; D unresolved. CDR3 length: 15 amino acids. Germline V gene sequence: CDR1 SNHLY, CDR2 FYNNEI. Trimming removed 2 bases at V and 1 base at J, with 9 bases between. CDR3 sequence reads: CASSETAGSYNEQFF. CDR3 sequence (DNA): TGTGCCAGCAGTGAAACAGCCGGTTCCTACAATGAGCAGTTCTTC.

A single count supports this clone. The V and J genes are TRBV5-4 and TRBJ2-2, with 8 bases lining up with TRBD1. CDR1 is SGHNT and CDR2 is YYREEE in the germline V gene (reference sequence). The CDR3 runs to 13 residues. V was clipped by 6 bases and J by 5 bases; unmatched bases: 3. DNA of the CDR3: TGTGCCAGCAACAGGGGGTCTACCGGGGAGCTGTTTTTT. It translates to CASNRGSTGELFF.

V is TRBV5-1 and J is TRBJ1-6, with TRBD1 as a possible D gene (6 bases). The CDR3 is 14 residues long. Germline V gene data show CDR1 as SGHRS and CDR2 as YFSETQ. Trimming removed 0 bases at V and 5 bases at J, with 6 bases between. The CDR3 is CASSLAGDNSPLHF. CDR3 nucleotides: TGCGCCAGCAGCTTGGCAGGGGATAATTCACCCCTCCACTTT.

V and J are TRBV4-1 and TRBJ1-3, with TRBD1 matching over 7 bases. This CDR3 region has 15 residues. Germline V gene sequence: CDR1 MGHRA, CDR2 YSYEKL. J lost 0 bases, V lost 1 base, and 0 bases had no gene match. The CDR3: CASSQGTGSGNTIYF. The CDR3 DNA reads TGCGCCAGCAGCCAAGGGACAGGCTCTGGAAACACCATATATTTT.

The CDR3 reads CASSFGLVTGELFF. As DNA, the CDR3 is TGCGCCAGCAGCTTTGGACTAGTCACCGGGGAGCTGTTTTTT. This sequence joins TRBV5-1 and TRBJ2-2; 7 bases align to TRBD2. Germline loops: CDR1 SGHRS, CDR2 YFSETQ. The ends lost 2 bases at V and 4 bases at J; junction bases unmatched: 2. The CDR3 length is 14 residues. Drawing the rest from reference TRBV5-1 and TRBJ2-2, the complete variable domain is KAGVTQTPRYLIKTRGQQVTLSCSPISGHRSVSWYQQTPGQGLQFLFEYFSETQRNKGNFPGRFSGRQFSNSRSEMNVSTLELGDSALYLCASSFGLVTGELFFGEGSRLTVL.

The chain recombines TRBV7-3 with TRBJ1-1, with D possibly matching TRBD1 (6 bases). Trimming took 2 bases from V and 1 from J, leaving 8 bases between them. Germline V gene data show CDR1 as SGHTA and CDR2 as FQGTGA. The CDR3 totals 14 residues. CDR3 protein: CASSLLGQNTEAFF. DNA of the CDR3: TGTGCCAGCAGCTTACTGGGACAGAACACTGAAGCTTTCTTT. The whole variable domain, filled in from reference TRBV7-3 and TRBJ1-1, reads GAGVSQTPSNKVTEKGKYVELRCDPISGHTALYWYRQSLGQGPEFLIYFQGTGAADDSGLPNDRFFAVRPEGSVSTLKIQRTERGDSAVYLCASSLLGQNTEAFFGQGTRLTVV.

The chain is built from TRBV5-1 and TRBJ2-3, with D maybe TRBD2 (6 bases). Germline CDR1 reads SGHRS; CDR2 reads YFSETQ. The CDR3 is made up of 16 amino acids. With 4 bases removed from V and 0 bases from J, the gap between germline ends came to 15 bases. CDR3 in DNA: TGCGCCAGCAGCCCGAGCGGGCGTACTAGCACAGATACGCAGTATTTT. Protein sequence: CASSPSGRTSTDTQYF.

The chain joins TRBV28 to TRBJ2-7; 12 nucleotides agree with TRBD2. CDR3 size: 14 residues. CDR1 and CDR2 (germline): MDHEN, SYDVKM. The J segment lost 4 bases and the V segment lost 6 bases, leaving 4 bases of the junction unmatched. CDR3 DNA: TGTGCCAGCAGGGCTAGCGGGAGGGAGTACGAGCAGTACTTC. Translating it yields CASRASGREYEQYF.